A single sample gave rise to the 20 T cell receptor beta chains below, sequenced in a study of cytomegalovirus exposure and HLA in healthy donors. PCR used 60 Vbeta primers and 13 Jbeta primers. The protocol was immunoSEQ multiplex PCR, while the TCRdb copy is restricted to in-frame clones and leaves out a portion. Of over 30,000 clones in the sample, roughly two thirds were seen once. The sequencing input was PBMCs. The receptors stem from a man aged 40-55 years in good health and CMV-seropositive.

This chain connects TRBV30 to TRBJ2-2; a weak D match, TRBD2 (5 bases). Germline values: CDR1 GTSNPN, CDR2 SVGIG (reference sequence). Between the trimmed V and J ends, which lost 0 bases and 6 bases, there was a span of 11 bases. The CDR3 sequence is 14 residues long. The CDR3 sequence is CAWSVDSVPGELFF. DNA of the CDR3: TGTGCCTGGAGTGTGGACTCCGTTCCCGGGGAGCTGTTTTTT.

The chain has TRBV9 and TRBJ2-2; TRBD2 matches at 15 bases. Germline trimming cut 5 bases from V and 4 bases from J; bases unmatched to any gene: 9. Looked up from germline, CDR1 is SGDLS and CDR2 is YYNGEE. CDR3 length: 18 residues. CDR3 DNA sequence: TGTGCCAGCAGTAGGACTAGCGGGGGGGCGGTTGGCACCGGGGAGCTGTTTTTT. Its protein is CASSRTSGGAVGTGELFF.

The J gene is TRBJ2-3, the V gene TRBV29-1, with 9 bases lining up with TRBD1. Germline assignment: CDR1 SQVTM and CDR2 ANQGSEA. The length of the CDR3 is 14 residues. V lost 5 bases, J lost 6 bases, and 9 bases stayed unmatched. The CDR3 loop reads CSVSTGTGSDTQYF. CDR3 nucleotide sequence: TGCAGCGTTAGCACCGGGACAGGGTCGGATACGCAGTATTTT.

The chain joins TRBV11-2 to TRBJ2-2, with 8 bases aligning to TRBD2. Germline CDR1 is SGHAT and CDR2 is FQNNGV. V lost 7 bases to trimming and J lost 11 bases; unmatched junction nucleotides: 15. CDR3 length: 15 amino acids. The CDR3 DNA reads as TGTGCCAGCAACCGGGGGGCTAGCGGGTTGCCCGAGCTGTTTTTT. Its protein product is CASNRGASGLPELFF.

The chain combines TRBV12-5 with TRBJ1-5; 8 nucleotides line up with TRBD1. Germline values: CDR1 LGHNT, CDR2 FRNRAP. The CDR3 runs to 19 residues. V gave up 6 bases and J gave up 0 bases; unmatched junction bases: 16. CDR3 DNA sequence: TGTGCTAGTGGCCCCGGACAGGGTAACAGCAAGGGTAGCAATCAGCCCCAGCATTTT. Its protein product is CASGPGQGNSKGSNQPQHF. The full variable domain, with the rest looked up from reference TRBV12-5 and TRBJ1-5, is DARVTQTPRHKVTEMGQEVTMRCQPILGHNTVFWYRQTMMQGLELLAYFRNRAPLDDSGMPKDRFSAEMPDATLATLKIQPSEPRDSAVYFCASGPGQGNSKGSNQPQHFGDGTRLSIL.

The chain joins TRBV2 to TRBJ2-7; the D gene is possibly TRBD1 (5 bases). This CDR3 is 14 amino acids long. The germline V gene has CDR1 SNHLY and CDR2 FYNNEI. Trimming cost V 10 bases and J 3 bases, with 19 bases left between them. CDR3 coding DNA: TGTGCCATCTCAGGGTACCGAGGACACTACGAGCAGTACTTC. The encoded protein is CAISGYRGHYEQYF.

This chain uses TRBV5-4 with TRBJ1-1, with 10 bases lining up with TRBD1. The CDR3 loop spans 14 amino acids. Germline-derived CDR1 and CDR2 are SGHNT and YYREEE (reference sequence). The ends lost 0 bases at V and 5 bases at J; junction bases unmatched: 1. This CDR3 reads CASSLEGQGTEAFF. In DNA form, the CDR3 reads TGTGCCAGCAGCTTGGAGGGACAGGGGACTGAAGCTTTCTTT.

There are a few counts of this clone. Mismatch with germline at one junction end may stem from a read error. V gene TRBV19 combines with J gene TRBJ2-1, with D maybe TRBD1 (6 bases). The germline V gene encodes CDR1 LNHDA and CDR2 SQIVND (reference sequence). The CDR3 is 14 amino acids. The CDR3: CASSGQPPYSEQFF. The CDR3, as DNA: TGTGCCAGTAGTGGACAGCCCCCCTACAGTGAGCAGTTCTTC.

CDR3 bases: TGTGCCAGCAGCCAAGAGGTAGTCCCCTTGTACGAGCAGTACTTC. Its protein is CASSQEVVPLYEQYF. The chain links TRBV4-2 to TRBJ2-7; no reliable D call. Germline V CDR1 and CDR2: LGHNA, YNFKEQ. This CDR3 contains 15 residues. Trimming cost V 0 bases and J 4 bases, with 13 bases left between them.

V gene TRBV19 combines with J gene TRBJ1-5; 9 bases fit TRBD1. The CDR3 loop spans 14 amino acids. Germline trimming cut 5 bases from V and 8 bases from J; bases unmatched to any gene: 7. The V gene's germline CDR1 is LNHDA and CDR2 SQIVND (reference sequence). CDR3 sequence (DNA): TGTGCCAGTAGTTTGACAGGGGGGAAAAAGCCCCAGCATTTT. Amino acid sequence: CASSLTGGKKPQHF. Variable domain in full (rest from reference TRBV19 and TRBJ1-5): DGGITQSPKYLFRKEGQNVTLSCEQNLNHDAMYWYRQDPGQGLRLIYYSQIVNDFQKGDIAEGYSVSREKKESFPLTVTSAQKNPTAFYLCASSLTGGKKPQHFGDGTRLSIL.

The V gene is TRBV13, the J gene TRBJ1-1; TRBD1 matches at 8 bases. The CDR3 consists of 17 residues. Germline V CDR1 and CDR2: PRHDT, FYEKMQ (reference sequence). Losses at the gene ends were 1 base for V and 5 bases for J; bases not matched to a gene: 12. CDR3 amino acids: CASSLEGPFRGQTEAFF. The DNA for the CDR3 is TGTGCCAGCAGCTTAGAAGGGCCCTTCAGGGGGCAAACTGAAGCTTTCTTT.

This chain connects TRBV15 to TRBJ2-5; tentative D call: TRBD2 (6 bases). The ends were cut back, 1 base at V and 5 bases at J, with 11 bases in the middle. This CDR3 is built from 14 residues. The germline gives CDR1 LNHNV, CDR2 YYDKDF (reference sequence). The CDR3 DNA reads as TGTGCCACCAGCAGAGGACTAGGGGACGAGACCCAGTACTTC. Translated: CATSRGLGDETQYF.

The V gene is TRBV6-1, the J gene TRBJ1-2; 11 nucleotides agree with TRBD1. The germline CDR1 and CDR2 sequences are MNHNS and SASEGT. V lost 7 bases to trimming and J lost 0 bases; unmatched junction nucleotides: 4. This CDR3 is built from 15 residues. The DNA for the CDR3 is TGTGCCAGCACCAGGGACAGGGGGTCTAACTATGGCTACACCTTC. This translates into CASTRDRGSNYGYTF.

The chain combines TRBV6-5 with TRBJ2-3; D might be TRBD1 (7 bases). This CDR3 has 13 amino acids. V was cut by 6 bases and J by 7 bases, with 14 bases left in between. Per the germline V gene, CDR1 is MNHEY and CDR2 is SVGAGI. CDR3 loop: CASRLQGGYTQYF. CDR3 sequence (DNA): TGTGCCAGCAGGCTCCAGGGGGGCTATACGCAGTATTTT.

The CDR3 coding sequence is TGTGCCAGCAGCTTAGGAGCGGGGAACACAGATACGCAGTATTTT. Translating it yields CASSLGAGNTDTQYF. The V call is TRBV7-9, the J call TRBJ2-3, with 7 bases that match TRBD2. The CDR3 consists of 15 residues. Germline V gives CDR1 SEHNR, CDR2 FQNEAQ (reference sequence). With V trimmed by 1 base and J by 2 bases, 3 bases remained unmatched.

The chain recombines TRBV28 with TRBJ1-2; D possibly corresponds to TRBD1 (5 bases). CDR1 is MDHEN, CDR2 SYDVKM, per germline. CDR3 length: 12 residues. V lost 5 bases, J lost 4 bases, and 8 bases lay in between. The DNA of the CDR3 is TGTGCCAGCAGTGCGACAGCCTATGGCTACACCTTC. It encodes CASSATAYGYTF.

Only one count was recorded for this clone. V usage is TRBV7-2 and J usage is TRBJ2-2; tentative D call: TRBD1 (5 bases). CDR1 is SGHTA and CDR2 is FQGNSA in the germline V gene. V lost 6 bases and J 2 bases, leaving 16 bases between the germline ends. This CDR3 is built from 16 residues. For the CDR3, the DNA is TGTGCCAGCAGTCGGTTAGGGGCTGGCAACACCGGGGAGCTGTTTTTT. This translates into CASSRLGAGNTGELFF.

The rearrangement uses TRBV2 and TRBJ2-7, with 8 bases aligning to TRBD1. The CDR3 consists of 17 residues. Trimming at V came to 8 bases and at J to 0 bases, leaving 15 bases not matched to a gene. CDR1 is SNHLY and CDR2 is FYNNEI in the germline V gene. The CDR3 DNA follows: TGTGCCAGCCGAGAGGACAGGGCCTACTTTAGCTCCTACGAGCAGTACTTC. It specifies CASREDRAYFSSYEQYF.

The chain combines TRBV5-1 with TRBJ1-1, with a weak D call TRBD1 (6 bases). Germline values: CDR1 SGHRS, CDR2 YFSETQ. The CDR3 runs to 13 residues. V was clipped by 3 bases and J by 4 bases, with 10 bases between them. Here the CDR3 reads CASSSQGRTEAFF. In DNA, the CDR3 is TGCGCCAGCAGCTCCCAGGGGCGCACTGAAGCTTTCTTT.

The chain couples TRBV27 to TRBJ1-2, with 7 bases aligning to TRBD1. V was pared by 6 bases and J by 1 base, with 8 bases of the junction left unmatched. This CDR3 is built from 15 residues. Germline assignment: CDR1 MNHEY and CDR2 SMNVEV (reference sequence). The CDR3 loop is CASSSGGPGNYGYTF. The CDR3 DNA reads TGTGCCAGCAGCTCAGGGGGGCCGGGTAACTATGGCTACACCTTC.